The 19 T cell receptor beta chains below come from one sample, sequenced in a study of CXCR3 chemokines and chemotherapy response in bladder cancer. TCRdb passed the PCR reads through MiXCR, listing each CDR3 protein once. The sample gives over 8,500 distinct CDR3 sequences, roughly 24% of which show up once; 8.8% is in the top ten. The sample was acquired from a patient whose treatment included neoadjuvant chemotherapy. These receptors were obtained from a human donor with bladder cancer that did not respond to neoadjuvant chemotherapy.

This clonotype was seen a handful of times. CDR3 amino acids: CASSPRTGREQYF. The DNA for the CDR3 is TGTGCCAGCAGCCCTAGGACAGGGAGGGAGCAGTACTTC. This chain uses TRBV5-5 with TRBJ2-7; TRBD1 aligns across 8 bases. The V segment lost 4 bases and the J segment 7 bases; nucleotides outside the gene matches: 7. The germline CDR1 and CDR2 sequences are SGHKS and YYEKEE (reference sequence). The CDR3 has 13 residues. Based on the CDR3 plus reference TRBV5-5 and TRBJ2-7, the full variable domain is DAGVTQSPTHLIKTRGQQVTLRCSPISGHKSVSWYQQVLGQGPQFIFQYYEKEERGRGNFPDRFSARQFPNYSSELNVNALLLGDSALYLCASSPRTGREQYFGPGTRLTVT.

The chain links TRBV6-2 or TRBV6-3 to TRBJ2-3, with 10 bases fitting TRBD1. V shed 6 bases and J 5 bases; nucleotides not matched to a gene: 11. Germline CDR1 reads MNHEY; CDR2 reads SVGEGT. This CDR3 contains 16 residues. CDR3 region: CASRLPGQGLKDTQYF. The CDR3 DNA follows: TGTGCCAGCAGACTTCCGGGACAGGGGCTGAAAGATACGCAGTATTTT.

This clonotype was counted a few times. With only one base between it and a far larger clone, this is likely a read error. The CDR3 loop reads CASSLYGEEQVVDTQYF. CDR3 nucleotide sequence: TGTGCCAGCAGTTTATATGGAGAGGAGCAAGTGGTAGATACGCAGTATTTT. The rearrangement joins TRBV28 to TRBJ2-3; D is unresolved. The ends were cut back, 1 base at V and 5 bases at J, with 19 bases in the middle. The CDR3 has 17 amino acids. Germline loops: CDR1 MDHEN, CDR2 SYDVKM.

This clonotype was seen repeatedly, ten times or more. This sequence joins TRBV7-9 and TRBJ1-5; D perhaps matches TRBD1 (6 bases). This CDR3 spans 14 amino acids. Trimming took 1 base from V and 2 from J, leaving 6 bases between them. Germline V gene sequence: CDR1 SEHNR, CDR2 FQNEAQ (reference sequence). CDR3 sequence: CASSLGQGNQPQHF. The CDR3 coding sequence is TGTGCCAGCAGCTTAGGACAGGGCAATCAGCCCCAGCATTTT.

The chain is built from TRBV9 and TRBJ2-7; 8 nucleotides line up with TRBD1. The CDR3 loop spans 14 amino acids. Per the germline V gene, CDR1 is SGDLS and CDR2 is YYNGEE. V shed 1 base, J shed 2 bases, and the junction held 2 bases outside the gene matches. As DNA, the CDR3 is TGTGCCAGCAGCGTACAGGGGGCGACCTACGAGCAGTACTTC. Translating it yields CASSVQGATYEQYF.

V usage is TRBV6-1 and J usage is TRBJ1-2; 8 bases align to TRBD1. Germline V lookup: CDR1 MNHNS, CDR2 SASEGT. This CDR3 region has 16 residues. Trimming removed 5 bases from V and 5 bases from J; junction bases left unmatched: 13. The CDR3 reads CASSLGSGTGNYGYTF. The CDR3 nucleotides are TGTGCCAGCAGTTTAGGTAGCGGGACAGGAAATTATGGCTACACCTTC.

This clonotype is deemed medium-sized. This chain links TRBV10-3 with TRBJ1-5, with 7 bases aligning to TRBD1. The CDR3 consists of 14 residues. The V segment lost 10 bases and the J segment 6 bases; nucleotides outside the gene matches: 12. Germline lookup yields CDR1 ENHRY and CDR2 SYGVKD. The CDR3 here is CATQGVGGAQPQHF. CDR3 nucleotide sequence: TGTGCCACCCAGGGGGTGGGAGGGGCTCAGCCCCAGCATTTT.

In the case of this clonotype: This likely came from a read error, as a far larger clone is one base away. The V call is TRBV6-6, the J call TRBJ2-7; 8 bases line up with TRBD1. Germline V gives CDR1 MNHNY, CDR2 SVGAGI (reference sequence). The ends lost 10 bases at V and 3 bases at J; junction bases unmatched: 8. The CDR3 contains 13 residues. DNA for the CDR3: TGTGCCACAACCTGGACAGGGCTCTACGAGCAGTACTTC. Translating gives CATTWTGLYEQYF.

This clonotype was counted ten times or more. The J gene is TRBJ2-3, the V gene TRBV12-3 or TRBV12-4, with 9 nucleotides matching TRBD2. The length of the CDR3 is 16 residues. The junction had 9 bases not matched to a gene; V was cut back by 7 bases and J by 1 base. The CDR3 is CASTLRLAGRTDTQYF. The CDR3 coding sequence is TGTGCCAGCACCTTACGGCTAGCGGGGCGCACAGATACGCAGTATTTT.

This clonotype has a count of ten or more. V gene TRBV20-1 combines with J gene TRBJ2-2, with D perhaps assigned TRBD1 or TRBD2 (5 bases each). Trimming pared 5 bases from V and 1 base from J, leaving 11 bases between. The CDR3 length is 14 residues. Per the germline V gene, CDR1 is DFQATT and CDR2 is SNEGSKA (reference sequence). The CDR3 here is CSAGTRRNTGELFF. CDR3 in DNA: TGCAGTGCTGGGACGAGGAGGAACACCGGGGAGCTGTTTTTT.

With respect to this clonotype: A far larger clone is only one base removed, so a read error is likely. The chain employs TRBV5-6 and TRBJ1-3; no firm D call. Germline CDR1 SGHDT, CDR2 YYEEEE. This CDR3 spans 12 amino acids. Trimming pared 8 bases from V and 4 bases from J, leaving 10 bases between. The CDR3 reads CASGTTGNTIYF. In DNA form, the CDR3 reads TGTGCCAGTGGTACAACGGGAAACACCATATATTTT.

By share, this clonotype ranks as medium-sized. The rearrangement uses TRBV7-2 and TRBJ2-1; D may be TRBD2 (5 bases). Trimming stripped 5 bases from V and 6 bases from J, with 20 bases between. The CDR3 extends over 16 amino acids. CDR1 is SGHTA, CDR2 FQGNSA, per germline. The CDR3 coding sequence is TGTGCCAGCAGCCCTACTAGAGTCTTACTAGGCAATGAGCAGTTCTTC. Translated: CASSPTRVLLGNEQFF.

In this sample, this clonotype turned up once. A far larger clone is just one base off, so this is likely a read error. V gene TRBV27 combines with J gene TRBJ2-7; possibly TRBD1 for D (5 bases). In germline, CDR1 is MNHEY, CDR2 SMNVEV (reference sequence). This CDR3 has 14 amino acids. V was shortened by 3 bases and J by 7 bases, with 16 bases between the two germline ends. CDR3 protein: CASSFWVDSTEQYF. CDR3 bases: TGTGCCAGCAGTTTTTGGGTAGACAGTACTGAGCAGTACTTC.

This clonotype was detected ten times or more. The rearrangement uses TRBV12-3 or TRBV12-4 and TRBJ2-5; possible D gene TRBD2, 6 bases. V was trimmed by 4 bases and J by 4 bases, leaving 10 bases between them. The CDR3 has 13 residues. The CDR3, as DNA: TGTGCCAGCAGTTCCCAGGAGGGAGAGACCCAGTACTTC. As protein: CASSSQEGETQYF.

This clonotype appeared a few times. V is TRBV20-1 and J is TRBJ2-7, with TRBD2 matching over 11 bases. V lost 6 bases to trimming and J lost 6 bases; unmatched junction nucleotides: 13. Germline V CDR1 and CDR2: DFQATT, SNEGSKA (reference sequence). The CDR3 totals 15 residues. Here the CDR3 DNA reads TGCAGTGCGATTCCTAGCGGGGGGTCCGCCGGCGAGCAGTACTTC. Its translation: CSAIPSGGSAGEQYF.

In this sample, this clonotype turned up many times. The chain carries TRBV11-1 and TRBJ2-5; 11 bases map to TRBD1. This CDR3 is built from 15 residues. Germline values: CDR1 SGHAT, CDR2 FQDESV (reference sequence). With 1 base clipped from V and 4 bases from J, the junction kept 2 bases outside the gene matches. The CDR3 region is CASSLVGQGAETQYF. CDR3 nucleotides: TGTGCCAGCAGCTTAGTAGGACAGGGGGCAGAGACCCAGTACTTC.

This clonotype showed up many times. The J gene is TRBJ2-5, the V gene TRBV19; D gene ambiguous. The CDR3 runs 12 residues. The germline CDR1 and CDR2 sequences are LNHDA and SQIVND (reference sequence). V lost 2 bases and J 7 bases, leaving 8 bases between the germline ends. The CDR3 DNA reads TGTGCCAGTAGTATAAACCTTGGGACCCAGTACTTC. It is translated as CASSINLGTQYF.

This clonotype was observed at least ten times. CDR3 sequence: CAWRRPGPTSSGNTIYF. The CDR3 DNA is TGTGCCTGGAGGCGTCCGGGGCCTACAAGCTCTGGAAACACCATATATTTT. The gene calls are TRBV30 and TRBJ1-3, with D possibly TRBD1 on 5 matching bases. Germline-derived CDR1 and CDR2 are GTSNPN and SVGIG (reference sequence). Trimming took off 3 bases at V and 0 bases at J, with 18 bases between the two ends. The CDR3 loop spans 17 amino acids.

By share, this clonotype counts as medium-sized. The gene calls are TRBV27 and TRBJ1-1; D gene ambiguous. CDR1 and CDR2 (germline): MNHEY, SMNVEV (reference sequence). This CDR3 region has 13 residues. V was clipped by 8 bases and J by 5 bases, with 15 bases between them. CDR3: CASGSQARTEAFF. CDR3 in DNA: TGTGCCAGCGGTTCCCAGGCCCGGACTGAAGCTTTCTTT.